The rows below give T cell receptor beta chains drawn from one sample of a study of blood T cell repertoires in COVID-19. The method was immunoSEQ multiplex PCR; TCRdb's version includes in-frame clones alone and lacks a portion of them. This sample has 250,000 to 300,000 clones, with 85% to 90% found just once. Sequencing used PBMCs or T cells enriched from blood (not recorded which). The receptors were gathered from a man in his forties who had recovered from COVID-19. The CDR3 runs from the conserved cysteine through the conserved F or W.

>TRBJ2-7|TRBV24-1
CATSDPGQGSSYEQYF
>TRBJ2-3|TRBV7-2
CASSFRTSGRDTDTQYF
>TRBJ1-1|TRBV7-2
CASSLAKDSREAFF
>TRBJ2-1|TRBV4-3
CASSQETSGLYNEQFF
>TRBJ2-5|TRBV4-2
CASSQDGSLAGGWETQYF
>TRBJ1-1|TRBV5-4
CASSLLSGPEAFF
>TRBJ2-7|TRBV6-5
CASIQDRGFSYEQYF
>TRBJ2-7|TRBV6-2/TRBV6-3
CASSWTEVPPFDSYEQYF
>TRBJ2-1|TRBV10-3
CAVGQTYNEQFF
>TRBJ1-1|TRBV9
CASSQEGRSEAFF
>TRBJ2-7|TRBV25-1
CASSEGDSEGYEQYF
>TRBJ2-1|TRBV7-2
CASSLGLAGYNEQFF
>TRBJ2-7|TRBV6-2/TRBV6-3
CASSPRRTGVIYEQYF
>TRBJ2-1|TRBV5-8
CASSFRWGPEPEQFF
>TRBJ1-1|TRBV11-3
CASSLWSGANTEAFF
>TRBJ2-1|TRBV5-4
CASSSSSGGLDEQFF
>TRBJ2-7|TRBV3-1/TRBV3-2
CASSQAAGFAYEQYF
>TRBJ2-3|TRBV19
CASSRRLAGSTDTQYF
>TRBJ2-7|TRBV7-2
CASSAASGSGEQYF
>TRBJ1-2|TRBV5-1
CASSLAGQGFGGYTF
>TRBJ2-5|TRBV28
CASGPTSGQETQYF
>TRBJ2-1|TRBV2
CASSLRSGGNEQFF
>TRBJ2-3|TRBV19
CASSIGDFADTQYF
>TRBJ2-1|TRBV4-2
CASSQPRARSDEQFF
>TRBJ2-2|TRBV9
CASSVALIALAGELFF
>TRBJ2-7|TRBV10-1
CASSAVAVGYEQYF
>TRBJ2-2|TRBV7-6
CASSFDRGVSNTGELFF
>TRBJ1-2|TRBV2
CAGKLGTAANYGYTF
>TRBJ1-1|TRBV19
CASSIVSGTGTSF
>TRBJ2-2|TRBV19
CASSPGQGTGELFF
>TRBJ2-7|TRBV7-2
CASSTGTSGSYEQYF
>TRBJ2-3|TRBV29-1
CSVALRWGGLAGSTDTQYF
>TRBJ2-1|TRBV9
CASSPRSGEVGEQFF
>TRBJ1-1|TRBV11-3
CASSLLSRGSTEAFF
>TRBJ1-5|TRBV4-1
CASSQIQGSHQPQHF
>TRBJ1-1|TRBV9
CASSPAGGNTEAFF
>TRBJ2-7|TRBV29-1
CSAGPTTYEQYF
>TRBJ2-5|TRBV7-9
CASSSQGTSGGETQYF
>TRBJ2-7|TRBV5-6
CASSVGTSYEQYF
>TRBJ2-1|TRBV18
CASSLTELASSYNEQFF
>TRBJ1-3|TRBV18
CASSGQGTGGNTIYF
>TRBJ1-6|TRBV28
CASSLGQGNSPLHF
>TRBJ1-6|TRBV28
CASSPTLRTGMDSPLHF
>TRBJ1-1|TRBV20-1
CSARWDTEAFF
>TRBJ2-7|TRBV9
CASSAIAGSSYEQYF
>TRBJ2-1|TRBV19
CASRTSGVMYNEQFF
>TRBJ2-7|TRBV27
CASSWAQGYEQYF
>TRBJ2-3|TRBV28
CASSFVADYTDTQYF
>TRBJ1-4|TRBV19
CASSRRTGNNEKLFF
>TRBJ2-2|TRBV6-6
CASSSTSGRNTGELFF
>TRBJ2-2|TRBV11-3
CASSLDGGQVTGELFF
>TRBJ2-7|TRBV12-3/TRBV12-4
CASSSGILYEQYF
>TRBJ1-3|TRBV27
CASSSLNRASGNTIYF
>TRBJ1-1|TRBV7-9
CASSSLERQGADTEAFF
>TRBJ2-7|TRBV5-4
CASSSKGFGYEQYF
>TRBJ1-2|TRBV5-1
CASSTGQSFGYTF
>TRBJ2-1|TRBV6-6
CASSPLAGGLNEQFF
>TRBJ2-3|TRBV4-3
CASSQEAGLTRPDTQYF